The present T cell receptor (beta chain) was sequenced within a study of metastatic and nonmetastatic thyroid tumors. On the study more broadly: It was across blood and tumor or nodule tissue from malignant and benign thyroid patients that repertoires were compared. The study's findings and limits: TCR beta diversity was reportedly significantly higher in malignant thyroid tumors than benign nodules, in blood and tumor.

Looked up from germline, CDR1 is MNHEY and CDR2 is SVGEGT. This CDR3 has 14 amino acids. V lost 3 bases to trimming and J lost 6 bases, with 9 bases between them. As concerns this clone: Its specificity is not known.

Study processing details: Built for papillary thyroid cancer, a distant-metastasis classifier drew on CDR3 differences across clinicopathological groups. Using MiXCR, TCRdb reanalyzed the PCR reads. For this entry, the V and J calls and clone size follow TCRdb and not the study's own pipeline. The sample has some 41,000 clones, 13% seen once. Every patient was untreated before thyroid surgery. The receptor's source is a female donor with papillary thyroid cancer or a benign thyroid nodule (not recorded which). Some clones in this sample may be carry-over from other donors' samples. The chain carries TRBV6-2 or TRBV6-3 and TRBJ1-6; no definite D call. Specimen: blood. CDR3 coding DNA: TGTGCCAGCAGTTATATGGCGGGTAATTCACCCCTCCACTTT. It codes for CASSYMAGNSPLHF.